Sequencing of this TCR beta chain was carried out in a study of T cell clonality in common variable immunodeficiency (dated by TCRdb to 2013 to 2016). For sequencing, equivalent amounts of genomic DNA were input from CVID and control samples. For every sample, a 60 bp segment covering the rearranged TCRbeta CDR3 region was amplified and then sequenced. The immunoSEQ assay, a bias-corrected multiplex PCR with high-throughput sequencing, was employed for TCRbeta amplification. Turning to the authors' computational methods: Each unique nucleotide sequence was treated as a clone and annotated with V, D and J genes, copy number and frequency. Sequences were labeled productive if in frame, and non-productive if out of frame or containing stop codons. As previously described, Shannon's entropy was used to calculate clonality. The predicted amino acid sequences of productive clones were used to derive the mean CDR3 Kyte-Doolittle hydropathy. Hierarchical clustering of scaled V gene usage was performed with the R hclust function using Manhattan distance and complete linkage. Sharing of clones by CDR3 amino acid sequence was evaluated by resampling 12 repertoires per group over 100 rounds. The repertoires were searched for approximately 70 published EBV-specific TCRbeta sequences and a few hundred published CMV-specific TCRbeta sequences. After a couple of CVID samples that produced fewer than 10,000 sequences were dropped from the analysis, 42 CVID repertoires remained. The table was pulled from immuneACCESS by TCRdb, which kept in-frame rearrangements only. Such tables lose some clones; where checked, under half of the loss comes from unresolved V genes, and the rest has no known cause. The V and J calls and clone size were taken over from that table, and D and trimming were inferred from the DNA. There are around 42,000 clones in this sample, and none of them is a singleton. Roughly 6% of the sample is held by the ten biggest clonotypes.

This clone has only a few counts. Its antigen is not yet known. Read coverage stops 3 residues before the CDR3 terminus; the germline J gene supplies the remainder. The paper's findings and limits, for the study overall: Compared with healthy controls, CVID subjects showed increased TCRbeta clonality (t-test p = 0.018), a feature most characteristic of about a third of subjects. Differences among patients in the CVID cohort limited the correlations between repertoire features and clinical complications. Fewer TCRbeta clones were shared among CVID subjects than among healthy controls (p < 0.0001). It was noted by the authors that sequencing of the repertoires of T cell subpopulations would be needed to clarify the cause of the increased clonality in CVID. Although equal DNA input was used, an average of about 81,820 unique sequences per sample was obtained for controls, compared with around 32,000 for CVID samples. Fewer deletions and N-nucleotide insertions were reportedly observed in CVID TCRbeta sequences, and highly modified clones with 13 or more V deletions were reportedly absent from CVID TCRbeta sequences.

The CDR3 numbers 16 residues from cysteine through phenylalanine. Only the CDR3 bases that were read are kept: 39 of them, in frame from base 1. CDR1 is given as DFQATT and CDR2 as SNEGSKA, both from the germline V gene (reference sequence). Unmatched junction bases come to 15, with V trimmed by 5 bases and J by 5 bases. Standard criteria, namely reduction of serum IgG, IgA and/or IgM below the normal range together with specific antibody deficiency, were applied for the diagnosis of CVID. There were some 44 subjects in the CVID group (about 29 male and some 15 female), ranging in age from roughly 8 to 70 years, with a mean age of roughly 40. Most CVID patients and most healthy controls were of Caucasian heritage. At the time of study participation, every CVID subject had been on replacement immunoglobulin therapy for at least one year. At the time of blood collection, no CVID subject was ill or was being treated with immunomodulatory or immunosuppressive medication. Heparinized peripheral whole blood samples of about 4.5 to 9 ml were obtained from each donor. Genomic DNA from adults with common variable immune deficiency (CVID) and from healthy adult controls was the source for sequencing TCRbeta CDR3 repertoires. Diluted blood was density-centrifuged over Hypaque 1077 or Ficoll-Paque to isolate peripheral blood mononuclear cells. Genomic DNA was extracted from unsorted mononuclear cells by Qiagen column purification or by a centrifugation-based method.

The chain is encoded by TRBV20-1 joined to TRBJ2-7; TRBD1 agrees with 10 junctional bases. This receptor was identified in a human donor with common variable immunodeficiency. Sequenced: peripheral blood mononuclear cells. The CDR3 protein sequence reads: CSASFHRGQGLDEQYF. Partial CDR3 DNA: TGCAGTGCTTCTTTTCACCGGGGACAGGGGTTAGACGAG.